This entry features one T cell receptor beta chain sequence. As yet, its antigen is unknown. These data come from a study of cytomegalovirus exposure and HLA in healthy donors. General observations from the study: The productive fraction for most TCR beta V segments was about 87% or about 30% in an earlier analysis. Several of the most significant clusters appeared, in a later analysis, to be linked to common viral pathogens.

A multiplex PCR was run with 60 Vbeta primers and 13 Jbeta primers. Sequencing used immunoSEQ multiplex PCR; TCRdb keeps in-frame clones, though not all of them. Seen here are about 140,000 clones, approximately 73% observed once, and the top ten hold around 15%. CDR1 and CDR2 (germline): LGHNA, YNFKEQ. After removal of 3 bases from V and 3 bases from J, the junction contained 7 bases not matched to a gene. The CDR3 is 15 residues long. The gene calls are TRBV4-2 and TRBJ2-7; TRBD1 aligns across 8 bases. Sample: PBMCs. The sequence came from a human donor in good health. CDR3 residues: CASSQAGQGSYEQYF. The DNA for the CDR3 is TGTGCCAGCAGCCAGGCCGGACAGGGAAGCTACGAGCAGTACTTC.